This is a list of T cell receptor beta chains from one sample in a study of CD8 T cells in Susac syndrome. Each CDR3 protein gets one entry after TCRdb re-called the immunoSEQ multiplex PCR reads with MiXCR. This table has about 90,000 distinct CDR3 sequences, 96% appearing once. Material: CD8+ T cells from PBMCs. Source of these receptors: a human donor with Susac syndrome. Both conserved end residues are part of each CDR3. D genes are given only for firm matches. Rows may omit the clone size; those that give it use once, few, many or a size class.

>.|.|TRBJ2-1|13|TRBV30
TGTGCCTCGGGCGGGACTCCTTACAATGAGCAGTTCTTC
CASGGTPYNEQFF
>.|.|TRBJ1-2|14|TRBV18
TGTGCCAGCTCACCACGGGGGCTGGACTATGGCCACACCTTC
CASSPRGLDYGHTF
>.|TRBD2|TRBJ2-3|15|TRBV6-5
TGTGCCAGCAGTTACTCGGCGGGGGTTACAGATACGCAGTATTTT
CASSYSAGVTDTQYF
>.|TRBD1|TRBJ2-5|14|TRBV27
TGTGCCAGCAGTTTAGGACAGGAGGAAGGGACCCAGTACTTC
CASSLGQEEGTQYF
>.|.|TRBJ1-1|13|TRBV25-1
TGTGCCAGCAGAGGGACGGCGAACACTGAAGCTTTCTTT
CASRGTANTEAFF
>.|TRBD2|TRBJ2-7|16|TRBV15
TGTGCCACAAGAGGAACTTTAGCGGGCGGCTCCTACGAGCAGTACTTC
CATRGTLAGGSYEQYF
>.|.|TRBJ2-4|14|TRBV3-1
TGTGCCAGCAGCCCACGGACAACCAAAAACATTCAGTACTTC
CASSPRTTKNIQYF
>.|TRBD1|TRBJ2-3|15|TRBV30
TGTGCCTGGAGTGAGACAGGGGGCCGCACAGATACGCAGTATTTT
CAWSETGGRTDTQYF
>.|.|TRBJ1-1|16|TRBV18
TGTGCCAGCTCACCCCTACCGGGGGCGGGTCGGGCTGAAGCTTTCTTT
CASSPLPGAGRAEAFF
>.|TRBD1|TRBJ1-6|13|TRBV30
TGTGCCTGGACAGGGGGGTGGAATTCACCCCTCCACTTT
CAWTGGWNSPLHF
>.|TRBD2|TRBJ2-1|14|TRBV3-1
TGTGCCAGCAGCCGGACTAGCTTTGGCAATGAGCAGTTCTTC
CASSRTSFGNEQFF
>.|.|TRBJ1-6|15|TRBV7-9
TGTGCCAGCAGCTTAGGACAGCCACATAATTCACCCCTCCACTTT
CASSLGQPHNSPLHF
>.|.|TRBJ1-1|13|TRBV30
TGTGCCTGGAACAGGGTAAAGAACACTGAAGCTTTCTTT
CAWNRVKNTEAFF
>.|.|TRBJ1-1|12|TRBV20-1
TGCAGTGCTCGGACAGCGAACACTGAAGCTTTCTTT
CSARTANTEAFF
>.|.|TRBJ1-5|14|TRBV7-9
TGTGCCAGCAGCGGACAGTATAGCAATCAGCCCCAGCATTTT
CASSGQYSNQPQHF
>once|TRBD1|TRBJ2-5|14|TRBV7-2
TGTGCCAGCAGCTTAGTTGGGACAGGGGCGACCCAGTACTTC
CASSLVGTGATQYF
>.|.|TRBJ2-1|14|TRBV5-6
TGTGCCAGCAGCGTAACAGAAACCTACAATGAGCAGTTCTTC
CASSVTETYNEQFF
>.|.|TRBJ1-5|15|TRBV4-3
TGCGCCAGCAGCCAAGACGGCGGTGGCAATCAGCCCCAGCATTTT
CASSQDGGGNQPQHF
>.|.|TRBJ1-6|16|TRBV27
TGTGCCAGCAGTTTAGGCCCCGGCAGACAGAATTCACCCCTCCACTTT
CASSLGPGRQNSPLHF
>.|.|TRBJ2-5|13|TRBV13
TGTGCCAGCAGCTTGCACAGTAAAGAGACCCAGTACTTC
CASSLHSKETQYF
>.|.|TRBJ1-2|15|TRBV29-1
TGCAGCGTCCTCCCGGGCAGGGACGGAGGGGGTGGCTACACCTTC
CSVLPGRDGGGGYTF
>once|.|TRBJ2-7|12|TRBV6-2/TRBV6-3
TGTGCCAGCAGTTACGACACCTACGAGCAGTACTTC
CASSYDTYEQYF
>.|TRBD2|TRBJ2-5|15|TRBV4-1
TGCGCCAGCAGCTGGACTAGCGGCACCCAAGAGACCCAGTACTTC
CASSWTSGTQETQYF
>.|TRBD2|TRBJ2-5|15|TRBV19
TGTGCCAGTAGTATATCCCTAGCGGGGGGCGAGACCCAGTACTTC
CASSISLAGGETQYF
>few|.|TRBJ2-7|14|TRBV30
TGTGCCTGGAGTGACACCGCAACGGGCTACGAGCAGTACTTC
CAWSDTATGYEQYF
>few|.|TRBJ2-5|12|TRBV7-6
TGTGCCAGCAGCTTAGCAGGCCAGACCCAGTACTTC
CASSLAGQTQYF
>.|TRBD1|TRBJ2-5|16|TRBV9
TGTGCCAGCAGCGGGCCACCGGGACAGGGGAGAGAGACCCAGTACTTC
CASSGPPGQGRETQYF
>.|.|TRBJ1-2|12|TRBV6-2/TRBV6-3
TGTGCCAGCAGTTCAATATCGGACCGCTACACCTTC
CASSSISDRYTF